This entry is about one T cell receptor (beta chain). The sample comes from a study of blood T cell repertoires in COVID-19. Germline V gene lookup returns CDR1 SNHLY and CDR2 FYNNEI. The CDR3 consists of 11 residues. V was shortened by 6 bases and J by 6 bases, with 6 bases between the two germline ends. Assay used: immunoSEQ multiplex PCR; TCRdb lists only in-frame clones, some missing. The repertoire holds more than 100,000 clones, with 70% to 90% as singletons. The sequenced sample consisted of peripheral blood. This chain uses TRBV2 with TRBJ2-1; D is ambiguous. The source is a man aged 40-55 years with acute or convalescent COVID-19. The CDR3: CASSYFNEQFF. The CDR3 coding sequence is TGTGCCAGCAGCTACTTCAATGAGCAGTTCTTC. Filled out from reference TRBV2 and TRBJ2-1, the complete variable domain reads EPEVTQTPSHQVTQMGQEVILRCVPISNHLYFYWYRQILGQKVEFLVSFYNNEISEKSEIFDDQFSVERPDGSNFTLKIRSTKLEDSAMYFCASSYFNEQFFGPGTRLTVL.